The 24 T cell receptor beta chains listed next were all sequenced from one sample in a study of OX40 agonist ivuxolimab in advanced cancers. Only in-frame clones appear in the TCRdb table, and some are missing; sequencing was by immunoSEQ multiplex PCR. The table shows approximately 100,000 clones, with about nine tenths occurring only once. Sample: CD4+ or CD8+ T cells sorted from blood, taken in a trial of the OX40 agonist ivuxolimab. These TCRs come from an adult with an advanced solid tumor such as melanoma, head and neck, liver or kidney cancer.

CDR3 sequence reads: CASSLSVTGELFF. CDR3 in DNA: TGTGCCAGCAGCTTGTCCGTCACCGGGGAGCTGTTTTTT. This rearrangement joins TRBV5-6 to TRBJ2-2; D unresolved. Trimming removed 1 base at V and 4 bases at J, with 5 bases between. The CDR3 runs to 13 residues. Looked up from germline, CDR1 is SGHDT and CDR2 is YYEEEE.

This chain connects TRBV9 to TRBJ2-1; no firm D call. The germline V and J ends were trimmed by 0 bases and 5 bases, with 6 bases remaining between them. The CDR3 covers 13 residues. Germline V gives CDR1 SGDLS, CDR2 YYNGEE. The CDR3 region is CASSVVQDNEQFF. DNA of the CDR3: TGTGCCAGCAGCGTAGTGCAGGACAATGAGCAGTTCTTC.

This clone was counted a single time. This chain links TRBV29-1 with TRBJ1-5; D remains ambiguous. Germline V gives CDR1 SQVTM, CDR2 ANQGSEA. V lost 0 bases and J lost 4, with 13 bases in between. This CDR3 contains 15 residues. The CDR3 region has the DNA TGCAGCGTTGAAGAAGGTGAATGGGGAAATCAGCCCCAGCATTTT. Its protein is CSVEEGEWGNQPQHF.

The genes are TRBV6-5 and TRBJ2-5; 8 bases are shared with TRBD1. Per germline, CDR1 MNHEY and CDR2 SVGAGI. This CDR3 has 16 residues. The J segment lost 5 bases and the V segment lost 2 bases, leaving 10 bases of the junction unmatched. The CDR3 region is CASSYTTGAKGETQYF. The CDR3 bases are TGTGCCAGCAGTTACACGACAGGGGCCAAAGGGGAGACCCAGTACTTC.

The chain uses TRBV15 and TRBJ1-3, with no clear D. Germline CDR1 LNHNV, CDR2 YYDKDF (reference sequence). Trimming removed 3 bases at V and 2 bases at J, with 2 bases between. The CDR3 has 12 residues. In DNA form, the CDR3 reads TGTGCCACCAGCAGCCCTGGAAACACCATATATTTT. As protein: CATSSPGNTIYF. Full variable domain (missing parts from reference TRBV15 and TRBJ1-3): DAMVIQNPRYQVTQFGKPVTLSCSQTLNHNVMYWYQQKSSQAPKLLFHYYDKDFNNEADTPDNFQSRRPNTSFCFLDIRSPGLGDTAMYLCATSSPGNTIYFGEGSWLTVV.

The CDR3 reads CSAGTVGELFF. CDR3 DNA: TGCAGCGCCGGGACAGTCGGGGAGCTGTTTTTT. This chain connects TRBV29-1 to TRBJ2-2, with TRBD1 matching 7 bases. The CDR3 totals 11 residues. J was trimmed by 7 bases and V by 7 bases; bases with no gene match: 3. Germline V gene data show CDR1 as SQVTM and CDR2 as ANQGSEA.

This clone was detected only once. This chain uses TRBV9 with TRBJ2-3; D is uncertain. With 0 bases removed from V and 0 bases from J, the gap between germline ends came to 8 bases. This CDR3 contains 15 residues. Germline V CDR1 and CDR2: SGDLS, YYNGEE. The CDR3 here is CASSVGVSSTDTQYF. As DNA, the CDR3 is TGTGCCAGCAGCGTAGGGGTTTCTAGCACAGATACGCAGTATTTT.

The CDR3 spells CASSELRTRYNEQFF. The CDR3 DNA reads TGTGCCAGCAGTGAATTACGGACTCGATACAATGAGCAGTTCTTC. This chain uses TRBV6-1 with TRBJ2-1; weak D call: TRBD2 (5 bases). Germline lookup yields CDR1 MNHNS and CDR2 SASEGT. Trimming removed 2 bases from V and 4 bases from J, with 12 bases in between. This CDR3 is 15 amino acids long.

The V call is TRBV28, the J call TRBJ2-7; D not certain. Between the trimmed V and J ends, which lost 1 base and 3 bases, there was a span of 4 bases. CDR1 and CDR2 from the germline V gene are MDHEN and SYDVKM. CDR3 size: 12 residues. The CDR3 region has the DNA TGTGCCAGCAGTTTATCAGACTACGAGCAGTACTTC. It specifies CASSLSDYEQYF.

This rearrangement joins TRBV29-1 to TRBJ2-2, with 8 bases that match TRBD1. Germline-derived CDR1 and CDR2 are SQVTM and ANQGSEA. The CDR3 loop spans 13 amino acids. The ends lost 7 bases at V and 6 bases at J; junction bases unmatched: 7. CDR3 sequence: CSGRTGSAGELFF. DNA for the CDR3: TGCAGCGGCCGGACAGGGTCGGCCGGGGAGCTGTTTTTT.

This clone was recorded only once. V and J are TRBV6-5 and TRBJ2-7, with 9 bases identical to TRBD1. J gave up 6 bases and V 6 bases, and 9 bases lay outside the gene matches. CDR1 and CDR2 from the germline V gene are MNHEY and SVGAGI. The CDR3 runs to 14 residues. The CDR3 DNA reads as TGTGCCAGCAGCCTACAGGGGGCGCGGATCGAGCAGTACTTC. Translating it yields CASSLQGARIEQYF.

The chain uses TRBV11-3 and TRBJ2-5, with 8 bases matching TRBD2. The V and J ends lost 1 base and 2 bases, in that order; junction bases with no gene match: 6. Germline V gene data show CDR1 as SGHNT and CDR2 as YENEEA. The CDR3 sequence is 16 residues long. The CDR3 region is CASSLGIAGPQETQYF. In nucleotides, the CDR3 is TGTGCCAGCAGCTTAGGAATAGCGGGACCACAAGAGACCCAGTACTTC.

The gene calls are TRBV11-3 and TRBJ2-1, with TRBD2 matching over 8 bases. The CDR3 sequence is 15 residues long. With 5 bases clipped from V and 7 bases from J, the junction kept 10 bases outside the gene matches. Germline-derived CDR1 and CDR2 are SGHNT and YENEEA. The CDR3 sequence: CASSKDGAGGNEQFF. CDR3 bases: TGTGCCAGCAGCAAGGACGGGGCGGGAGGTAATGAGCAGTTCTTC. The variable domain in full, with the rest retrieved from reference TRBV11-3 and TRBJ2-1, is EAGVVQSPRYKIIEKKQPVAFWCNPISGHNTLYWYLQNLGQGPELLIRYENEEAVDDSQLPKDRFSAERLKGVDSTLKIQPAELGDSAVYLCASSKDGAGGNEQFFGPGTRLTVL.

The CDR3 DNA follows: TGTGCCAGCAGCTCCCCCCCGGGGACAGCGAACACCGGGGAGCTGTTTTTT. Amino acid sequence: CASSSPPGTANTGELFF. The chain carries TRBV7-9 and TRBJ2-2; TRBD1 aligns across 7 bases. This CDR3 is 17 amino acids long. CDR1 and CDR2 (germline): SEHNR, FQNEAQ (reference sequence). Trimming cost V 4 bases and J 0 bases; bases outside gene matches: 8.

DNA of the CDR3: TGTGCCTGGAGTAGACCGACAGGGGGACGGGGCTACACCTTC. Translation gives CAWSRPTGGRGYTF. The rearrangement links TRBV30 to TRBJ1-2; the match to TRBD1 covers 9 bases. V dropped 2 bases and J dropped 8; count of bases not matched to a gene: 9. Germline-derived CDR1 and CDR2 are GTSNPN and SVGIG (reference sequence). The length of the CDR3 is 14 residues.

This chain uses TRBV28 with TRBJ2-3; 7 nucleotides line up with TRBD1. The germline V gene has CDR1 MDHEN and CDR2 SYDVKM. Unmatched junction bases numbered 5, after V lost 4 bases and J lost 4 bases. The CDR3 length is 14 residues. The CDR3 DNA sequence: TGTGCCAGCAGTTCAGGGGGTGAAGCAGATACGCAGTATTTT. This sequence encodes CASSSGGEADTQYF. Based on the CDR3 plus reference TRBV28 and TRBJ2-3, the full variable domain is DVKVTQSSRYLVKRTGEKVFLECVQDMDHENMFWYRQDPGLGLRLIYFSYDVKMKEKGDIPEGYSVSREKKERFSLILESASTNQTSMYLCASSSGGEADTQYFGPGTRLTVL.

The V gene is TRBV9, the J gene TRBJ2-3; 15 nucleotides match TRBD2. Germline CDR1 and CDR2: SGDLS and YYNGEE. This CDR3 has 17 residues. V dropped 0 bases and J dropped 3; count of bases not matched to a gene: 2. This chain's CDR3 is CASSVVGLAGGTDTQYF. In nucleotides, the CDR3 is TGTGCCAGCAGCGTAGTTGGACTAGCGGGAGGGACAGATACGCAGTATTTT.

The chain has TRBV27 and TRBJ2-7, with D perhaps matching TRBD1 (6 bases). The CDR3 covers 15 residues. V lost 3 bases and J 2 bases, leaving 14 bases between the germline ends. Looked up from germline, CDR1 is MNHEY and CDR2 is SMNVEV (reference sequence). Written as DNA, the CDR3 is TGTGCCAGCAGTTTGGGCCAGGGGCTTGCCTACGAGCAGTACTTC. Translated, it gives CASSLGQGLAYEQYF.

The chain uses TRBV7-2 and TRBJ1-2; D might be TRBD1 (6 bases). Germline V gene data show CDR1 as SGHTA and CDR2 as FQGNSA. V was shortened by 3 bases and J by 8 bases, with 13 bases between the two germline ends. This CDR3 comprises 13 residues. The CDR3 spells CASSFNRVRGYTF. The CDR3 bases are TGTGCCAGCAGCTTTAACAGGGTACGGGGCTACACCTTC.

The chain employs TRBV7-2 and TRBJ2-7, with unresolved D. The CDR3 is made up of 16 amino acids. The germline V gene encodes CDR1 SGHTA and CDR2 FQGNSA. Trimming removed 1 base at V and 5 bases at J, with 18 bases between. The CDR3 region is CASSLVPLPAGHEQYF. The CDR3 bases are TGTGCCAGCAGCTTAGTACCCCTACCGGCAGGCCACGAGCAGTACTTC.

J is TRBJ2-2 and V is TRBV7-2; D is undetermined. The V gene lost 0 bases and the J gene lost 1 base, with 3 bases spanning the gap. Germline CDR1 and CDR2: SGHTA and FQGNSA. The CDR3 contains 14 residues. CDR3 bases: TGTGCCAGCAGCTTAGCTAGGAACACCGGGGAGCTGTTTTTT. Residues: CASSLARNTGELFF.

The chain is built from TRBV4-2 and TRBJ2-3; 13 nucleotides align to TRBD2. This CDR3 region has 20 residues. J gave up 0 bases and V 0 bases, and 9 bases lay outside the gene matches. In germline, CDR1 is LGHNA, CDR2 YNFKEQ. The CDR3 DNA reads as TGTGCCAGCAGCCAAGATTTGACTAGCGGGAGGAGGGGTAGCACAGATACGCAGTATTTT. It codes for CASSQDLTSGRRGSTDTQYF.

The CDR3 bases are TGCGCCAGCAGCCAGACTAGCGGGAATTGGGACACCGGGGAGCTGTTTTTT. Amino acid sequence: CASSQTSGNWDTGELFF. The chain has TRBV4-1 and TRBJ2-2, with 11 bases that match TRBD2. Trimming removed 3 bases from V and 3 bases from J; junction bases left unmatched: 6. Looked up from germline, CDR1 is MGHRA and CDR2 is YSYEKL. The CDR3 has 17 amino acids.

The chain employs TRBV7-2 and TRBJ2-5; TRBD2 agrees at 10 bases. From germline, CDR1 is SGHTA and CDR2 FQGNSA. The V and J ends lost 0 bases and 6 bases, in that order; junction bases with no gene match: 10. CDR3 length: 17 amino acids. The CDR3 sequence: CASSLAWASGSRKTQYF. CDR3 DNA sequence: TGTGCCAGCAGCTTAGCCTGGGCTAGCGGGAGCCGGAAGACCCAGTACTTC.